The TCR beta chain under discussion was sequenced for a study of human T cells and chemical hapten exposure. The overall study: Donors were sensitized with 2% DPC on the upper inner arm. Study-wide points: Expanded TCRs made up significantly more big CDR3 similarity clusters than controls did. Sensitizing to DPC left TCRs with a frequency above 1 in 1000 unaltered.

This clonotype appeared a few times. The antigen remains undetermined. Specified time point: pre-sensitization, week 0. The treatment was: therapeutic diphenylcyclopropenone sensitization with weekly scalp DPC. Those who donated were patients with alopecia, 18 to 70 years of age, and suitable for DPC. TCRdb redid the calling of the RACE reads with MiXCR, one entry per CDR3 protein. The sample shows a few hundred thousand distinct CDR3 sequences, about 5% of them seen only once. Germline loops: CDR1 MNHEY, CDR2 SVGAGI. There are 12 residues in the CDR3. With 7 bases removed from V and 4 bases from J, the gap between germline ends came to 10 bases.

This clonotype was obtained from a woman between 18 and 30 years old with alopecia areata. Some clones in this sample may be carry-over from other donors' samples. The chain couples TRBV6-5 to TRBJ2-5; a weak D match, TRBD2 (5 bases). The material sequenced was whole blood, taken in connection with sensitization to the hapten diphenylcyclopropenone (DPC). The CDR3 loop reads CASTGVGETQYF. The CDR3 DNA reads TGTGCCAGCACCGGGGTCGGAGAGACCCAGTACTTC.